The rows below give T cell receptor beta chains drawn from one sample of a study of cytomegalovirus exposure and HLA in healthy donors. TCRdb's table, derived via immunoSEQ multiplex PCR, lists solely in-frame clones and lacks some. The sample records about 360,000 clones, 75% to 90% being singletons. Sequenced material: PBMCs. All receptors derive from a woman in her late teens or twenties in good health and CMV-seronegative. Each CDR3 is given with its conserved first and last residue. The D gene is left open where the match is weak. Clone size appears in some rows only: once, few, many, or a class for an expanded clone.

TRBV6-1	-	-	TRBJ1-2	TGTGCCAGCAGTGAAGCCGTCAGTAACTATGGCTACACCTTC	CASSEAVSNYGYTF
TRBV4-2	-	TRBD2	TRBJ2-7	TGTGCCAGCAGCCAAGAATGGGGGGGTTACGAGCAGTACTTC	CASSQEWGGYEQYF
TRBV30	-	-	TRBJ2-1	TGTGCCTGGACCCTTCATTCTAGCTGGGCGCAGTTCTTC	CAWTLHSSWAQFF
TRBV9	-	TRBD2	TRBJ2-1	TGTGCCAGCAGCGTAGCGACTAGCGGTCATGGCTCCTACAATGAGCAGTTCTTC	CASSVATSGHGSYNEQFF
TRBV18	-	TRBD2	TRBJ2-1	TGTGCCAGCTCACCACGGATAGCGGGGGAAACCTACAATGAGCAGTTCTTC	CASSPRIAGETYNEQFF
TRBV4-1	-	-	TRBJ1-6	TGCGCCAGCAGCCACAAAGAGGGGAGGAATTCACCCCTCCACTTT	CASSHKEGRNSPLHF
TRBV5-1	-	-	TRBJ1-1	TGCGCCAGCAGGGAGGGGAGGGACACTGAAGCTTTCTTT	CASREGRDTEAFF
TRBV5-1	-	-	TRBJ1-3	TGCGCCAGCAGCGGCTCAGCGGGGGGCAGAGACACCATATATTTT	CASSGSAGGRDTIYF
TRBV5-6	-	-	TRBJ1-1	TGTGCCAGCAGCTTCGGGGGGAGGAACACTGAAGCTTTCTTT	CASSFGGRNTEAFF
TRBV6-5	once	-	TRBJ2-7	TGTGCCAGCAGTGCCCGCCACCTATACGAGCAGTACTTC	CASSARHLYEQYF
TRBV6-1	-	-	TRBJ1-6	TGTGCCAGCAGTGTGGAGGGTCAGTCACCCCTCCACTTT	CASSVEGQSPLHF
TRBV6-5	once	TRBD1	TRBJ2-3	TGTGCCAGCAGTAAGGGACAGGGGGACGATACGCAGTATTTT	CASSKGQGDDTQYF
TRBV5-1	-	TRBD1	TRBJ2-6	TGCGCCAGCAGCGCTCCGGGGACAGGGCAGTACTCTGGGGCCAACGTCCTGACTTTC	CASSAPGTGQYSGANVLTF
TRBV7-9	few	-	TRBJ2-7	TGTGCCAGCAGCACATCAGGAAGCGAGCAGTACTTC	CASSTSGSEQYF
TRBV9	-	-	TRBJ2-2	TGTGCCAGCAGCGCCAGCCCGGAGACCGCGAACACCGGGGAGCTGTTTTTT	CASSASPETANTGELFF
TRBV5-4	-	-	TRBJ1-1	TGTGCCAGCAGCTCTCTCAACAAGGGGAGGATGCCTGAAGCTTTCTTT	CASSSLNKGRMPEAFF
TRBV11-2	-	TRBD1	TRBJ2-7	TGTGCCAGCAGCACTAACTCGGGACAGGGGTACGAGCAGTACTTC	CASSTNSGQGYEQYF
TRBV2	-	TRBD1	TRBJ1-2	TGTGCCAGCAGTGAAGCGCCGCAGGGGGAGATCTATGGCTACACCTTC	CASSEAPQGEIYGYTF
TRBV1	-	-	TRBJ1-5	TGCACCAGCAGCCAAGGGCCCGACACCCAGCATTTT	CTSSQGPDTQHF
TRBV6-1	-	-	TRBJ1-1	TGTGCCAGCAGTGAGGTCCAAAGAGTCACTGAAGCTTTCTTT	CASSEVQRVTEAFF
TRBV19	-	TRBD1	TRBJ1-2	TGTGCCAGTAGTGCATTACAGGGGTTGCTTGGCTACACCTTC	CASSALQGLLGYTF
TRBV27	-	TRBD2	TRBJ2-1	TGTGCCAGCAGTCCCCTGGGTAGCGGGAGTCGGCAGTTCTTC	CASSPLGSGSRQFF
TRBV5-1	once	TRBD1	TRBJ1-4	TGCGCCAGCAGCTCCGAACAGGGGTCACGAGAAAAACTGTTTTTT	CASSSEQGSREKLFF
TRBV5-3	once	TRBD2	TRBJ2-7	TGTGCCAGAAGCTTGGATGGGACTAGCAGCTACGAGCAGTACTTC	CARSLDGTSSYEQYF
TRBV12-5	once	-	TRBJ1-2	TGTGCTAGTGGTTTGGCAACGCAGGGGATGGGCGGCTACACCTTC	CASGLATQGMGGYTF
TRBV7-2	-	-	TRBJ1-2	TGTGCCAGCAGCCTGGGCCCCGACGGCCGCTATGGCTACACCTTC	CASSLGPDGRYGYTF
TRBV2	-	-	TRBJ2-3	TGTGCCAGCAGTGTTGACAGCTTAACAGATACGCAGTATTTT	CASSVDSLTDTQYF
TRBV6-5	-	TRBD1	TRBJ1-3	TGTGCCAGCAGTTACCGACAGGGATCTGGAAACACCATATATTTT	CASSYRQGSGNTIYF
TRBV4-1	-	-	TRBJ2-2	TGCGCCAGCAGCCAAGAGACGGGGAACACCGGGGAGCTGTTTTTT	CASSQETGNTGELFF
TRBV2	-	TRBD1	TRBJ2-2	TGTGCCAGCAGGAATGGACAGGGTACCACCGGGGAGCTGTTTTTT	CASRNGQGTTGELFF
TRBV28	once	-	TRBJ2-1	TGTGCCAGCAGTTTAATCAGGGGGGTGAGGAATGAGCAGTTCTTC	CASSLIRGVRNEQFF
TRBV9	-	TRBD1	TRBJ2-7	TGTGCCAGCAGCGAGACGCCGGGACAGAGCTACGAGCAGTACTTC	CASSETPGQSYEQYF
TRBV7-9	once	TRBD2	TRBJ2-7	TGTGCCAGCAGAACCGGGGGGGCCGATCTCCACGAGCAGTACTTC	CASRTGGADLHEQYF
TRBV4-1	-	TRBD2	TRBJ2-2	TGCGCCAGCAGCCTCTTGGCGGGGGGCGACACCGGGGAGCTGTTTTTT	CASSLLAGGDTGELFF
TRBV27	-	-	TRBJ1-2	TGTGCCAGCAGTTTAAGACCGAGACTATATGGCTACACCTTC	CASSLRPRLYGYTF
TRBV7-6	-	-	TRBJ1-2	TGTGCCAGCAGCCCCGGGGCGGGGGTTCCCCCCGGCACCTTC	CASSPGAGVPPGTF
TRBV9	-	TRBD1	TRBJ2-1	TGTGCCAGCAGCGTAGATCTCAGGGGGATTTACAATGAGCAGTTCTTC	CASSVDLRGIYNEQFF
TRBV5-1	once	TRBD1	TRBJ1-2	TGCGCCAGCAGCTTGTACGACAGGGGTGGCGGCTACACCTTC	CASSLYDRGGGYTF
TRBV5-1	-	-	TRBJ2-7	TGCGCCAGCAGCTTGACGGTTGTCTCCTACGAGCAGTACTTC	CASSLTVVSYEQYF
TRBV4-2	few	-	TRBJ2-7	TGTGCCAGCAGCCAAGTCGTGGGGGGTAACGAGCAGTACTTC	CASSQVVGGNEQYF
TRBV7-9	once	TRBD1	TRBJ2-7	TGTGCCAGCAGCAGCGCATGGGACAGCAGCTCCTACGAGCAGTACTTC	CASSSAWDSSSYEQYF
TRBV7-3	-	-	TRBJ2-1	TGTGCCAGCAGCCCACGACTTGGCGATGGGCAGTTCTTC	CASSPRLGDGQFF
TRBV5-6	-	TRBD2	TRBJ2-1	TGTGCCAGCAGCCGACTAGCGGACATTTACAATGAGCAGTTCTTC	CASSRLADIYNEQFF
TRBV7-6	-	TRBD1	TRBJ1-2	TGTGCCAGCAGCACCGGGACAGGGAATGGCTACACCTTC	CASSTGTGNGYTF
TRBV2	-	TRBD2	TRBJ2-3	TGTGCCAGCAGTCCCGACGGGAGGGGCACAGATACGCAGTATTTT	CASSPDGRGTDTQYF
TRBV6-1	few	-	TRBJ2-4	TGTGCCAGCAGTGAAGCGAGCGGTCAAAACATTCAGTACTTC	CASSEASGQNIQYF
TRBV5-6	-	TRBD1	TRBJ2-1	TGTGCCAGCAGCTTGTTTGGGACAGGACTCTACAATGAGCAGTTCTTC	CASSLFGTGLYNEQFF
TRBV28	-	TRBD2	TRBJ2-7	TGTGCCAGCAGGGTCTCTAGCGGACTGTACGAGCAGTACTTC	CASRVSSGLYEQYF
TRBV14	once	-	TRBJ1-1	TGTGCCAGCAGCCAAGATAATGCGTTTAGGGGGGGCACTGAAGCTTTCTTT	CASSQDNAFRGGTEAFF
TRBV7-8	-	-	TRBJ2-6	TGTGCCAGCAGCTTATCCGGGGTACAAGGGGCCAACGTCCTGACTTTC	CASSLSGVQGANVLTF
TRBV25-1	few	-	TRBJ1-3	TGTGCCAGCAGTGAATACAAAGCAGGAAACACCATATATTTT	CASSEYKAGNTIYF
TRBV6-6	-	TRBD1	TRBJ1-6	TGTGCCAGCAGTTACTCCCAGGGGGCCTATAATTCACCCCTCCACTTT	CASSYSQGAYNSPLHF
TRBV21-1	-	-	TRBJ1-1	TGTGCCAGCAGCACGGACCGCAAGGCGGGGAACACTGAAGCTTTCTTT	CASSTDRKAGNTEAFF